This T cell receptor beta chain is from a study of CD8+ T cells in alopecia areata. Study context: Treated patients were dosed with oral tofacitinib, taking 5 to 10 mg twice daily. Findings of the study overall: Researchers report lesional scalp, most notably alopecia totalis/universalis, outstripped normal scalp in clonality.

RNA extraction was followed by reverse transcription into cDNA, which acted as the sequencing template. The repertoire was sequenced with immunoSEQ multiplex PCR; TCRdb's copy has only in-frame clones and lacks some. The sample has about 180,000 clones, roughly 58% seen once. This clone was seen a few times. Its antigen is unknown. This CDR3 comprises 13 residues. Germline CDR1 MNHEY, CDR2 SVGAGI. The ends were cut back, 8 bases at V and 0 bases at J, with 8 bases in the middle. This sample's treatment: oral pan-JAK inhibitor, 5-10 mg twice daily. Collected material from alopecia areata patients comprised lesional scalp punch biopsies and peripheral blood. CD4+ and CD8+ T cells were sorted from PBMCs.

The V and J genes are TRBV6-5 and TRBJ1-3, with no clear D. Sequences were derived from CD4+ T cells sorted from blood, sampled at week 56, from a patient treated with tofacitinib. This TCR was recovered from a human donor with alopecia areata. CDR3 DNA sequence: TGTGCCAGCCGAGGTTTCTCTGGAAACACCATATATTTT. This codes for CASRGFSGNTIYF.